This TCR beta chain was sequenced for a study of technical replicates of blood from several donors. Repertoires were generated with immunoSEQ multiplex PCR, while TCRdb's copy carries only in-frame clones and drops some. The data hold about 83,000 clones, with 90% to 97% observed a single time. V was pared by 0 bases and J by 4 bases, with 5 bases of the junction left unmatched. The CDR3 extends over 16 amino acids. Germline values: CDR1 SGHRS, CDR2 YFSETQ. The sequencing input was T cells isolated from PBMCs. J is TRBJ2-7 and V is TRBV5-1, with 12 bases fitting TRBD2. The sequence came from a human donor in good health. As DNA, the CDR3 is TGCGCCAGCAGCTTGGCGAGGACTAGCGGGATATACGAGCAGTACTTC. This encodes CASSLARTSGIYEQYF.